This T cell receptor beta chain was identified in a study of T-cell memory formation after mild COVID-19. TCRdb passed the 5' RACE reads through MiXCR, listing each CDR3 protein once. The sample has about half a million distinct CDR3 sequences; around a sixth are singletons. This clonotype was counted only a few times. The germline V gene encodes CDR1 LGHDT and CDR2 YNNKEL (reference sequence). The CDR3 spans 16 residues. The V end lost 0 bases, the J end lost 6 bases, and 17 bases lay between the germline ends. Source material: PBMCs or a T cell subset sorted from them (not recorded which). This chain links TRBV3-1 with TRBJ1-1; D might be TRBD1 (6 bases). The origin of this receptor is an adult woman who had mild COVID-19 (a few samples of this study predate the infection). Cell type and time point are not known. CDR3 region: CASSQEMVRGRPEAFF. The CDR3 DNA is TGTGCCAGCAGCCAAGAAATGGTTCGGGGGCGGCCTGAAGCTTTCTTT.